The clone carrying this T cell receptor (beta chain) was found a few times. The data were taken from a study of blood T cell repertoires in COVID-19. Recruitment covered fewer than 25 US areas and drew participants whose ages spanned roughly 18 to 89 years. Cohorts were determined from participant-reported clinical history. CDR3 length: 13 residues. Germline assignment: CDR1 SGHRS and CDR2 YFSETQ. Trimming took off 1 base at V and 3 bases at J, with 4 bases between the two ends. Methods used by the authors: Amplification with reference gene primers provided the estimates of nucleated cell counts. Using immunoSEQ multiplex PCR, the repertoire was profiled, and TCRdb retains in-frame clones only, with some absent. For V, J and clone size, that table is used; D and trimming come from the DNA. The profile shows some 260,000 clones, roughly 90% of them singletons.

Sequences were obtained from PBMCs or T cells enriched from blood (not recorded which). This chain links TRBV5-1 with TRBJ1-4; D is undetermined. The clonotype was recovered from a man aged 35 to 55 who had recovered from COVID-19. This CDR3 is CASSLTANEKLFF. CDR3 nucleotides: TGCGCCAGCAGCTTGACAGCTAATGAAAAACTGTTTTTT.